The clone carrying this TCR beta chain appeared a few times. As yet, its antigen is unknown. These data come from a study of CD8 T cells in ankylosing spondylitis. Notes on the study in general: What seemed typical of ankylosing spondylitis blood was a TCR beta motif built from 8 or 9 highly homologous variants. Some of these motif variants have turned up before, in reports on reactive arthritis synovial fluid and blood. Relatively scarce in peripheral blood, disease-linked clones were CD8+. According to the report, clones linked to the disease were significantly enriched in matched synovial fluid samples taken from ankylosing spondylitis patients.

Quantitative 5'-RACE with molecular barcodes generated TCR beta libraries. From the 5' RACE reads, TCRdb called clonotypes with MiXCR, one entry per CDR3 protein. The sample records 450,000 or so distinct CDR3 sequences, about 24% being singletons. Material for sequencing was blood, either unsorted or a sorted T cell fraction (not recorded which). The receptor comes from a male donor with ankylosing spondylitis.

CDR3 nucleotide sequence: TGCGCCAGCAGTGAGATTGACAGAAAGCAGTACTTC. This encodes CASSEIDRKQYF. The chain carries TRBV10-2 and TRBJ2-7, with D perhaps matching TRBD1 (5 bases). From germline, CDR1 is WSHSY and CDR2 SAAADI. The V end lost 2 bases, the J end lost 8 bases, and 10 bases lay between the germline ends. This CDR3 is 12 amino acids long.